Listed here is a single T cell receptor beta chain. This table comes from immunoSEQ multiplex PCR, and its TCRdb copy is limited to in-frame clones, with some not included. In the table there are 2,500,000 or so clones, 90% to 95% of which are singletons. Germline CDR1 is MRHNA and CDR2 is SNTAGT. The V end lost 0 bases, the J end lost 2 bases, and 9 bases lay between the germline ends. This CDR3 comprises 15 residues. This sample was taken from a study of shared clonotypes between healthy human individuals. This receptor was taken from a man between 18 and 35 years old in good health. Some clones in this sample may be carry-over from other donors' samples. Sequencing was performed on naive CD4+ T cells from PBMCs. Subset given: CD45RA+ positively selected. The V call is TRBV6-4, the J call TRBJ2-3, with unresolved D. The CDR3 DNA is TGTGCCAGCAGTGACTCGATCGGCGACACAGATACGCAGTATTTT. It encodes CASSDSIGDTDTQYF.